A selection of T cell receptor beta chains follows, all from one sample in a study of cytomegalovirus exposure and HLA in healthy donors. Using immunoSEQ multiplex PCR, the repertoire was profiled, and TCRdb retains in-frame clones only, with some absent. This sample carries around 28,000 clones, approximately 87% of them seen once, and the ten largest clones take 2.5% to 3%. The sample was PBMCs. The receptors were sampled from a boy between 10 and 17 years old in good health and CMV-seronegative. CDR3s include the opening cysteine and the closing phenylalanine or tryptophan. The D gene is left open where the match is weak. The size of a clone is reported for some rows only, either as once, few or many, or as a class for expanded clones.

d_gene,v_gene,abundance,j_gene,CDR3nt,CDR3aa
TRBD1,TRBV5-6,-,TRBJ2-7,TGTGCCAGCAGCTTGAGGGACAGCTACGAGCAGTACTTC,CASSLRDSYEQYF
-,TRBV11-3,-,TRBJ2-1,TGTGCCAGCAGCGTAAGGGGGACCGGAACTAACAATGAGCAGTTCTTC,CASSVRGTGTNNEQFF
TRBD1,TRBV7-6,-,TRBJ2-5,TGTGCCAGCAGCTCTAGGACAGGTTTGGGGCAAGAGACCCAGTACTTC,CASSSRTGLGQETQYF
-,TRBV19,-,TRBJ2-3,TGTGCCAGTAGTCCGGGGACAGATACGCAGTATTTT,CASSPGTDTQYF
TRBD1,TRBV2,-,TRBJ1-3,TGTGCCAGCATTTCGCGGGACAGGGGCCAATTCTCTGGAAACACCATATATTTT,CASISRDRGQFSGNTIYF
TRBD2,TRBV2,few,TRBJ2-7,TGTGCCAGCAGGCGGGAGGGCAAAGTCTCCTACGAGCAGTACTTC,CASRREGKVSYEQYF
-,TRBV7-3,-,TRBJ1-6,TGTGCCAGCAGCCTAATGGGCAGGGTTGCACCCCTCCACTTT,CASSLMGRVAPLHF
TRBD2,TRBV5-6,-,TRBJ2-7,TGTGCCAGCAGCTCCCTCCGGGGGGGCTACTACGAGCAGTACTTC,CASSSLRGGYYEQYF
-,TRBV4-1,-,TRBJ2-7,TGCGCCAGCAGCCAAGATCGGGAAAGAGCCTACGAGCAGTACTTC,CASSQDRERAYEQYF
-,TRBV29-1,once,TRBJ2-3,TGCAGCGTTGGCGATCATAAGCAAATGGATACGCAGTATTTT,CSVGDHKQMDTQYF
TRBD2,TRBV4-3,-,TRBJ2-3,TGCGCCAGCAGCCAAGAACTAGCGATGAGCGCTACGCAGTATTTT,CASSQELAMSATQYF
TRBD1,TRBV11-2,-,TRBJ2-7,TGTGCCAGCAGCTTAGGGGCAGGGGGCGAGCAGTACTTC,CASSLGAGGEQYF
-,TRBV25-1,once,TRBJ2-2,TGTGCCAGCAGTGAATATTACCAGGGGCGGAACACCGGGGAGCTGTTTTTT,CASSEYYQGRNTGELFF
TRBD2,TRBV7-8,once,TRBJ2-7,TGTGCCAGCAGCTTAGCCAGACCCGGGGAGGGCTACGAGCAGTACTTC,CASSLARPGEGYEQYF
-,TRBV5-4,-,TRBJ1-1,TGTGCCAGTCAAGCCTTCGTGGCAGGGTCCCCTGAAGCTTTCTTT,CASQAFVAGSPEAFF
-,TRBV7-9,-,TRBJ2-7,TGTGCCAGCAGCCCACCGGGGGATCCCTACGAGCAGTACTTC,CASSPPGDPYEQYF
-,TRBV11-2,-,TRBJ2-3,TGTGCCAGCAGCTGGAGGCAGACCACAGATACGCAGTATTTT,CASSWRQTTDTQYF
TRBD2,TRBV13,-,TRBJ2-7,TGTGCCAGCAATCCTCTAGCGGGGAACTCCTACGAGCAGTACTTC,CASNPLAGNSYEQYF
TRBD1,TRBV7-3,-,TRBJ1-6,TGTGCCAGCAGCAGCACCCACAGGGGGGATAATTCACCCCTCCACTTT,CASSSTHRGDNSPLHF
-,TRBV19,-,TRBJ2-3,TGTGCCAGTAGTATAGATGAGGCGGAGGCTAGCACAGATACGCAGTATTTT,CASSIDEAEASTDTQYF
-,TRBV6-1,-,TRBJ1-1,TGTGCCAGCAGTGTCACGGGGGGACTTAACACTGAAGCTTTCTTT,CASSVTGGLNTEAFF
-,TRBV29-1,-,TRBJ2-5,TGCAGCGTTGCCCAGACACAAGAGACCCAGTACTTC,CSVAQTQETQYF
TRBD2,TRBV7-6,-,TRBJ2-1,TGTGCCAGCAGCTTAGCGGGGGGGTACAATGAGCAGTTCTTC,CASSLAGGYNEQFF
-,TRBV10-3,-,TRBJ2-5,TGTGCCATCAGTGGAGTTGGAGGACAAGAGACCCAGTACTTC,CAISGVGGQETQYF
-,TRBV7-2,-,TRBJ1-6,TGTGCCAGCAGCTTAGACAGCTCCTATAATTCCCCCCTCCACTTT,CASSLDSSYNSPLHF
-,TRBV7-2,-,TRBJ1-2,TGTGCCAGCAGCCTTACCCTAAGTGGTTACACCTTC,CASSLTLSGYTF
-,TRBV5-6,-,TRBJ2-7,TGTGCCAGCAGCTTGGCCTTTAGGACTGACTTTGTGGGGGAGCAGTACTTC,CASSLAFRTDFVGEQYF
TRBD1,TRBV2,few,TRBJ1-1,TGTGCCAGCAGTGATCCCGGGACAGGGAACACTGAAGCTTTCTTT,CASSDPGTGNTEAFF
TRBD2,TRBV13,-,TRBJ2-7,TGTGCCAGCAGCACCTCTAGCGGGGGGAGGTACGAGCAGTACTTC,CASSTSSGGRYEQYF
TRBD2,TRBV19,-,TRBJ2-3,TGTGCCAGGACGGCCCCAACAGCGGGGGGATTCACAGATACGCAGTATTTT,CARTAPTAGGFTDTQYF
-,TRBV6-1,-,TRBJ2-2,TGTGCCAGCAGTGAAGGCAGGGGACCCACCGGGGAGCTGTTTTTT,CASSEGRGPTGELFF
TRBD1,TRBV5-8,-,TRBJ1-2,TGTGCCAGCAGCATTCACGGGACAGGGGTCGGCTACACCTTC,CASSIHGTGVGYTF
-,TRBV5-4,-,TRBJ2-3,TGTGCCAGCAGTTCGGTTACAGGGCGGAGCACAGATACGCAGTATTTT,CASSSVTGRSTDTQYF
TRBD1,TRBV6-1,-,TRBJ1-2,TGTGCCAGCAGAGAGGGGGCCCCCAACTATGGCTACACCTTC,CASREGAPNYGYTF
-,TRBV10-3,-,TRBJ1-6,TGTGCCATCAACTACAGGGCGGATTCACCCCTCCACTTT,CAINYRADSPLHF
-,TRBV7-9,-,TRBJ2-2,TGTGCCAGCAGCTTGACCGGCAGGAACGGGGAGCTGTTTTTT,CASSLTGRNGELFF
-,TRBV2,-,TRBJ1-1,TGTGCCAGCAGTGAAGAACAGGGTATGGGGAACACTGAAGCTTTCTTT,CASSEEQGMGNTEAFF
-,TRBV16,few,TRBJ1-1,TGTGCCAGCAGCCAAGAACTGGCGGACACTGAAGCTTTCTTT,CASSQELADTEAFF
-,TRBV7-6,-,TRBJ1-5,TGTGCCAGCAGCCCCGCACGCGGGAATCAGCCCCAGCATTTT,CASSPARGNQPQHF
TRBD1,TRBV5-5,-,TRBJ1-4,TGTGCCAGCAGCGGAGACAGGGGCGAAAAACTGTTTTTT,CASSGDRGEKLFF
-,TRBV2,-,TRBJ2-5,TGTGCCAGCAGTGATGGAGCATCGGAGACCCAGTACTTC,CASSDGASETQYF
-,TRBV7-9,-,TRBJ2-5,TGTGCCAGCAGCTTAGCCCTGCAGGTCCAAGAGACCCAGTACTTC,CASSLALQVQETQYF
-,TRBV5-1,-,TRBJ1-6,TGCGCCAGCAGCTTGGAAGCGGGAGGGGCGAATTCACCCCTCCACTTT,CASSLEAGGANSPLHF
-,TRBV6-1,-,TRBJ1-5,TGTGCCAGCAGTGAACCTAAGTTAGTCCAGCCCCAGCATTTT,CASSEPKLVQPQHF
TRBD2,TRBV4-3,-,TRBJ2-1,TGCGCCAGCAGCCAAGAGAGCGGGGGGGGCCCCAATGAGCAGTTCTTC,CASSQESGGGPNEQFF
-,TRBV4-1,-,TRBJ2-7,TGCGCCAGCAGCCAAGAGTCGTCAGTGTCCTACGAGCAGTACTTC,CASSQESSVSYEQYF
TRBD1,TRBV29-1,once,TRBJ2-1,TGCAGCGTAGAACTTGACAGGGAACTATCCTACAATGAGCAGTTCTTC,CSVELDRELSYNEQFF
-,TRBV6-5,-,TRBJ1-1,TGTGCCAGCAGTTACTCGAAAAGGGGATGGAACACTGAAGCTTTCTTT,CASSYSKRGWNTEAFF
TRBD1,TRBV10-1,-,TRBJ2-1,TGCGCCAGCAGTGACGGGACAGTTGGGGGTGAGCAGTTCTTC,CASSDGTVGGEQFF
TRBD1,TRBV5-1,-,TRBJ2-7,TGCGCCAGCAGCCCCCGGGACAGGGACGGAAACGAGCAGTACTTC,CASSPRDRDGNEQYF
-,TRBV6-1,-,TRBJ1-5,TGTGCCAGCAGTGGCAGGGGCAATCAGCCCCAGCATTTT,CASSGRGNQPQHF
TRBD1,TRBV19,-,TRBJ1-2,TGTGCCAGTACCTCTCCCGACAGGGTTGACGGCTACACCTTC,CASTSPDRVDGYTF
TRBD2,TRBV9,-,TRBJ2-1,TGTGCCAGCAGCGACAAGCGGGGCCGATCCTACAATGAGCAGTTCTTC,CASSDKRGRSYNEQFF
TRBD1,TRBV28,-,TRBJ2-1,TGTGCCAGCAGCCTGGGACAGTATGAGCAGTTCTTC,CASSLGQYEQFF
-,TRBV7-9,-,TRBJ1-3,TGTGCCAGCAGCGTCATCGGGGGCTCTGGAAACACCATATATTTT,CASSVIGGSGNTIYF
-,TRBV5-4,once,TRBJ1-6,TGTGCCAGCAGCTTGGAGGGGAATTCACCCCTCCACTTT,CASSLEGNSPLHF
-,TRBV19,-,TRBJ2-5,TGTGCCAGTAGTCCACTAGTTCTACAAGAGACCCAGTACTTC,CASSPLVLQETQYF
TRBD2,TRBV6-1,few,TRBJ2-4,TGTGCCAGCAGTGAACCTTCTTGGCGGGAGGCCAAAAACATTCAGTACTTC,CASSEPSWREAKNIQYF
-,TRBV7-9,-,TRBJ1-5,TGTGCCAGCAGCCATACAGGAAAGAATCAGCCCCAGCATTTT,CASSHTGKNQPQHF
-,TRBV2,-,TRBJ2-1,TGTGCCAGCAGTGAACGTTGGAGCTCCTACAATGAGCAGTTCTTC,CASSERWSSYNEQFF